Described below is a single TCR beta chain sequence and its context. The antigen is not known. This sample includes further DNA sequences coding for the same CDR3. The entry originates in a study of cytomegalovirus exposure and HLA in healthy donors. The study ran its PCR with 60 Vbeta and 13 Jbeta primers. Measured with immunoSEQ multiplex PCR; TCRdb has only the in-frame clones, and not every one. The repertoire holds about 200,000 clones, with more than 65% as singletons. Study-level findings and limits: For presence/absence analyses, sequencing depth was assumed to be roughly uniform across donors. Productive status was seen about 90% or about 30% of the time for most TCR beta V segments in an earlier analysis.

The sequence was obtained from a man aged 45-65 years in good health and CMV-seronegative. Input material: PBMCs.

This chain's CDR3 is CASSLGPGESYEQYF. The CDR3 nucleotides are TGCGCCAGCAGCTTGGGCCCGGGGGAGTCATACGAGCAGTACTTC. The chain uses TRBV5-1 and TRBJ2-7; weak D call: TRBD2 (6 bases). In germline, CDR1 is SGHRS, CDR2 YFSETQ. This CDR3 region has 15 residues. The V gene lost 0 bases and the J gene lost 4 bases, with 14 bases spanning the gap.